The rows below give T cell receptor beta chains drawn from one sample of a study of shared clonotypes between healthy human individuals. Here immunoSEQ multiplex PCR was the method, and the copy in TCRdb shows in-frame clones only, minus some. The data show 2,500,000 or so clones, around 92% seen once. Specimen: naive CD4+ T cells from PBMCs. These receptors were collected from a man younger than 30 in good health. Some clones in this sample may be carry-over from other donors' samples. Each CDR3 is given with its conserved first and last residue. Each record gives: clone size, D gene, J gene, V gene, CDR3 length, CDR3 DNA, CDR3 protein. D genes are given only for firm matches. Part of the rows lack a size; the others show once, few, many or a class for expanded clones.

. TRBD2 TRBJ2-3 TRBV27 17 TGTGCCAGCAGTGGCCCGAGACTAGCGGGGCCCACAGATACGCAGTATTTT CASSGPRLAGPTDTQYF
. . TRBJ1-1 TRBV7-2 12 TGTGCCAGCAGCTTCACCGGGACTGAAGCTTTCTTT CASSFTGTEAFF
. . TRBJ2-7 TRBV19 15 TGTGCCAGTAGTATGGGTTACAGTTCTACCTACGAGCAGTACTTC CASSMGYSSTYEQYF
. TRBD2 TRBJ2-1 TRBV2 16 TGTGCCAGCAGTGGGAGACTAGCGAGTTCCTACAATGAGCAGTTCTTC CASSGRLASSYNEQFF
. . TRBJ2-7 TRBV5-1 15 TGCGCCAGCAGCTCGCCCTCAGGGGGGTCCTACGAGCAGTACTTC CASSSPSGGSYEQYF
once . TRBJ2-4 TRBV28 16 TGTGCCAGCAGTCCTCCAGGGGCAGGGGGGAAAAACATTCAGTACTTC CASSPPGAGGKNIQYF
. TRBD1 TRBJ1-4 TRBV28 15 TGTGCCAGCACTCGAGGAAGGACAGGGGTAGAAAAACTGTTTTTT CASTRGRTGVEKLFF
. TRBD2 TRBJ2-7 TRBV28 15 TGTGCCAGCAGTGCCCAAGCGGGAGGGCCCTACGAGCAGTACTTC CASSAQAGGPYEQYF
. . TRBJ1-2 TRBV20-1 10 TGCAGTCCCCACCCCGGAAGCTACACCTTC CSPHPGSYTF
. TRBD2 TRBJ2-2 TRBV19 19 TGTGCCAGTAGTATTGATTCCCTGGTTAGCGGGAGGAACACCGGGGAGCTGTTTTTT CASSIDSLVSGRNTGELFF
. . TRBJ1-4 TRBV25-1 17 TGTGCCAGCAGTGAAGGGAGGGCCGGCGGAGGAGGTGAAAAACTGTTTTTT CASSEGRAGGGGEKLFF
once TRBD2 TRBJ2-1 TRBV5-1 14 TGCGCCAGCAGCACCGGGACTAGCGCTCATGAGCAGTTCTTC CASSTGTSAHEQFF
. . TRBJ1-2 TRBV4-3 17 TGCGCCAGCAGCCAAGTTTTGGAGTGGGGTCAGGGTGGAAGCTACACCTTC CASSQVLEWGQGGSYTF
. . TRBJ2-2 TRBV28 14 TGTGCCAGCAGTTCGGGGCTCAACACCGGGGAGCTGTTTTTT CASSSGLNTGELFF
. TRBD1 TRBJ1-3 TRBV25-1 17 TGTGCCAGCAGTGAATCGGGGACAGGGGGCCAGGGGAACACCATATATTTT CASSESGTGGQGNTIYF
. TRBD2 TRBJ2-4 TRBV7-2 14 TGTGCCAGCAGCTTAGGGACTAGCAAAAACATTCAGTACTTC CASSLGTSKNIQYF
. TRBD2 TRBJ2-1 TRBV5-8 15 TGTGCCAGCAGCACCGGACTAGCGGGAGGGAATGAGCAGTTCTTC CASSTGLAGGNEQFF
. . TRBJ1-4 TRBV6-6 12 TGTGCCAGCAGATACGGGTGGGAAAAACTGTTTTTT CASRYGWEKLFF
. . TRBJ1-1 TRBV28 13 TGTGCCAGCAGTTTTGGGCAGAACACTGAAGCTTTCTTT CASSFGQNTEAFF
. TRBD1 TRBJ1-4 TRBV7-9 15 TGTGCCAGCAGCTACCCGGGACAGGGTTCTGAAAAACTGTTTTTT CASSYPGQGSEKLFF